Each of the 10 T cell receptor beta chains below was sequenced from the same sample in a study of T cell responses to AZD1222 COVID-19 vaccine. Profiled with immunoSEQ multiplex PCR; TCRdb holds only in-frame clones, not every one. The data contain 200,000 to 250,000 clones, around 94% of them seen just once; the ten biggest clones take up 1.5% to 2%. Sequencing was performed on peripheral blood, taken 28 days after the second dose of the MenACWY control vaccine. Receptors were obtained from an adult who received the MenACWY meningococcal vaccine as a control.

The V gene is TRBV4-2, the J gene TRBJ2-3; D unresolved. With 6 bases removed from V and 3 bases from J, the gap between germline ends came to 10 bases. The CDR3 length is 13 residues. Germline CDR1 reads LGHNA; CDR2 reads YNFKEQ. The DNA of the CDR3 is TGTGCCAGCAGGGACCTTTCAACAGATACGCAGTATTTT. Its translation is CASRDLSTDTQYF.

On this clone itself: One end of the junction varies from germline; a read error may be responsible. This rearrangement joins TRBV7-9 to TRBJ1-1, with TRBD1 identical over 8 bases. Germline values: CDR1 SEHNR, CDR2 FQNEAQ (reference sequence). The CDR3 totals 13 residues. The CDR3 sequence: CASSFDRGASGVF. The CDR3 DNA reads TGTGCCAGCAGTTTCGACAGGGGCGCCAGTGGGGTCTTT.

The chain links TRBV19 to TRBJ2-3, with TRBD2 matching over 9 bases. Germline loops: CDR1 LNHDA, CDR2 SQIVND (reference sequence). V trimming: 3 bases; J trimming: 6 bases; junction bases outside the gene matches: 10. The CDR3 contains 16 residues. The CDR3 reads CASSMLAGGPTDTQYF. In DNA, the CDR3 is TGTGCCAGTAGTATGCTGGCGGGAGGGCCCACGGATACGCAGTATTTT.

This rearrangement joins TRBV28 to TRBJ2-4; D perhaps matches TRBD2 (6 bases). CDR1 and CDR2 (germline): MDHEN, SYDVKM. The CDR3 covers 15 residues. V lost 5 bases and J 7 bases, leaving 18 bases between the germline ends. CDR3 nucleotides: TGTGCCAGCAGTGTCAGGGTGGGAGGTGCGAACATTCAGTACTTC. Amino acid sequence: CASSVRVGGANIQYF. Using reference TRBV28 and TRBJ2-4 for the parts outside the CDR3, the full variable domain is DVKVTQSSRYLVKRTGEKVFLECVQDMDHENMFWYRQDPGLGLRLIYFSYDVKMKEKGDIPEGYSVSREKKERFSLILESASTNQTSMYLCASSVRVGGANIQYFGAGTRLSVL.

The J gene is TRBJ1-1, the V gene TRBV3-1 (or the pseudogene TRBV3-2); maybe TRBD1 (5 bases). The CDR3 extends over 14 amino acids. Trimming pared 4 bases from V and 3 bases from J, leaving 12 bases between. CDR1 LGHDT and CDR2 YNNKEL come from the germline V gene (reference sequence). In DNA form, the CDR3 reads TGTGCCAGCAGCCCCCAGGGAGTTTACACTGAAGCTTTCTTT. Its translation: CASSPQGVYTEAFF.

The chain links TRBV2 to TRBJ2-2; 8 positions agree with TRBD2. CDR3 length: 15 amino acids. The germline V gene encodes CDR1 SNHLY and CDR2 FYNNEI. V shed 6 bases, J shed 4 bases, and the junction held 7 bases outside the gene matches. The CDR3, as DNA: TGTGCCAGCAGCCCCACGGGGACTAGCACCGGGGAGCTGTTTTTT. Protein: CASSPTGTSTGELFF.

The rearrangement joins TRBV19 to TRBJ1-1; D is uncertain. Germline CDR1 is LNHDA and CDR2 is SQIVND (reference sequence). V lost 4 bases to trimming and J lost 0 bases, with 6 bases between them. The CDR3 runs 13 residues. CDR3 loop: CASSTDLNTEAFF. CDR3 sequence (DNA): TGTGCCAGTAGTACGGATTTGAACACTGAAGCTTTCTTT.

This chain joins TRBV6-5 and TRBJ2-1; TRBD2 matches at 7 bases. The CDR3 length is 15 residues. The junction had 12 bases not matched to a gene; V was cut back by 8 bases and J by 5 bases. Germline CDR1 reads MNHEY; CDR2 reads SVGAGI. CDR3 region: CASVLRAGVDNEQFF. CDR3 sequence (DNA): TGTGCCAGCGTTTTGAGGGCGGGGGTCGACAATGAGCAGTTCTTC.

The rearrangement links TRBV5-4 to TRBJ2-1, with D possibly TRBD2 on 5 matching bases. Germline V gene data show CDR1 as SGHNT and CDR2 as YYREEE (reference sequence). The V gene lost 5 bases and the J gene lost 5 bases, with 8 bases spanning the gap. The CDR3 contains 12 residues. The CDR3 DNA is TGTGCCAGCAGAACGGGAAACAATGAGCAGTTCTTC. As protein: CASRTGNNEQFF. Together with reference TRBV5-4 and TRBJ2-1, the CDR3 gives the full variable domain: ETGVTQSPTHLIKTRGQQVTLRCSSQSGHNTVSWYQQALGQGPQFIFQYYREEENGRGNFPPRFSGLQFPNYSSELNVNALELDDSALYLCASRTGNNEQFFGPGTRLTVL.

This rearrangement joins TRBV5-8 to TRBJ1-5, with D unresolved. Between the trimmed V and J ends, which lost 8 bases and 0 bases, there was a span of 6 bases. Germline-derived CDR1 and CDR2 are SGHTS and YDEGEE. The CDR3 spans 12 residues. Here the CDR3 DNA reads TGTGCCAGTCAATTTAGCAATCAGCCCCAGCATTTT. Translating gives CASQFSNQPQHF.